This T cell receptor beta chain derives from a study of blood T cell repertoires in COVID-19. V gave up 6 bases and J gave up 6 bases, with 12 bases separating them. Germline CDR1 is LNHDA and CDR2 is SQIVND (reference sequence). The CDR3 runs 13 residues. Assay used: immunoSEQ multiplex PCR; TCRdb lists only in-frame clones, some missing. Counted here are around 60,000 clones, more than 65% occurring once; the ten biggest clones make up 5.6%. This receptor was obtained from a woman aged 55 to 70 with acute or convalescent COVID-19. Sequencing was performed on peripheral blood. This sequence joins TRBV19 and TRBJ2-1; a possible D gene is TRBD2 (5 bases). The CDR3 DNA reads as TGTGCCAGTAGCATAACTAGGGTCAATGAGCAGTTCTTC. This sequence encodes CASSITRVNEQFF.